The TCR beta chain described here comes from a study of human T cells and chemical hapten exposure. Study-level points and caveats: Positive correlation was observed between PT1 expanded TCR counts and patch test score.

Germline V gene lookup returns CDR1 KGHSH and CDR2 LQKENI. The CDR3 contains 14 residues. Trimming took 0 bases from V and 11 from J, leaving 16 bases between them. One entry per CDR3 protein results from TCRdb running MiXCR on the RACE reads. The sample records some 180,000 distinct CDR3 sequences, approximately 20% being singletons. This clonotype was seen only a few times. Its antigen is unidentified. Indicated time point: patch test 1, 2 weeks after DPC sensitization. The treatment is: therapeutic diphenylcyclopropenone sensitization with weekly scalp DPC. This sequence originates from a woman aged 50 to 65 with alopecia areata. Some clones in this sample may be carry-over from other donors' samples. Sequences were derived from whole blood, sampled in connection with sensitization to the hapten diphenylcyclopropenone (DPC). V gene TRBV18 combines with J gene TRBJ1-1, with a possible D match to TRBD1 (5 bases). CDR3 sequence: CASSPPSMAGRAFF. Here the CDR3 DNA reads TGTGCCAGCTCACCACCGTCGATGGCAGGGAGGGCTTTCTTT.